The rows below give T cell receptor beta chains drawn from one sample of a study of CD8+ T cells in alopecia areata. Method: immunoSEQ multiplex PCR; TCRdb's copy keeps in-frame clones and lacks some. Of about 130,000 clones listed, about 57% were seen once; the top ten hold 4.5%. The sequencing here drew on CD4+ T cells sorted from blood, taken at week 0. These receptor sequences come from a human donor with alopecia areata. Each CDR3 is given with its conserved first and last residue. Expanded clones are given a class, and other clones once, few, many or no size at all.

J: TRBJ1-5
V: TRBV28
size: NA
CDR3: CASSPYRESNQPQHF

J: TRBJ2-3
V: TRBV10-3
size: NA
CDR3: CAISERGEGTDTQYF

J: TRBJ2-1
V: TRBV7-2
size: few
CDR3: CASSLGLWGTANEQFF

J: TRBJ2-7
V: TRBV6-6
size: few
CDR3: CASSLDRLGQKYF

J: TRBJ2-1
V: TRBV18
size: few
CDR3: CASSRTSGLNEQFF

J: TRBJ1-1
V: TRBV7-2
size: NA
CDR3: CASSPGGGTEAFF

J: TRBJ1-1
V: TRBV29-1
size: NA
CDR3: CSAGGTVGDTEAFF

J: TRBJ1-2
V: TRBV27
size: few
CDR3: CASSSQGHGYTF

J: TRBJ2-4
V: TRBV30
size: NA
CDR3: CAWSYTGGEAKNIQYF

J: TRBJ2-4
V: TRBV7-8
size: few
CDR3: CASSPLEGSKNIQYF

J: TRBJ2-5
V: TRBV7-2
size: NA
CDR3: CASSLGWDQETQYF

J: TRBJ1-4
V: TRBV29-1
size: NA
CDR3: CSVAETGVIDEKLFF

J: TRBJ1-3
V: TRBV30
size: few
CDR3: CAWSVPRGRTIYF

J: TRBJ2-1
V: TRBV5-6
size: NA
CDR3: CASSRRRGQFF

J: TRBJ2-2
V: TRBV7-7
size: few
CDR3: CASSPHPAGGLTNTGELFF

J: TRBJ1-2
V: TRBV7-2
size: few
CDR3: CASSLIARENVNYGYTF

J: TRBJ2-5
V: TRBV2
size: once
CDR3: CASSAAGGETQYF

J: TRBJ2-3
V: TRBV5-6
size: NA
CDR3: CASSLDLTQYF

J: TRBJ1-3
V: TRBV7-3
size: NA
CDR3: CASSLGGASGNTIYF

J: TRBJ2-1
V: TRBV29-1
size: NA
CDR3: CSVGTFGTGGEVGEQFF

J: TRBJ1-2
V: TRBV4-3
size: few
CDR3: CASSQPGQGRGYTF

J: TRBJ1-1
V: TRBV2
size: NA
CDR3: CASLKDRVGTEAFF

J: TRBJ1-2
V: TRBV6-6
size: NA
CDR3: CASSYPGQGYGYTF

J: TRBJ1-2
V: TRBV6-5
size: NA
CDR3: CASSESGDYGYTF

J: TRBJ2-3
V: TRBV28
size: NA
CDR3: CASSLGRSTDTQYF

J: TRBJ2-5
V: TRBV5-1
size: few
CDR3: CASSSPGQGAETQYF

J: TRBJ2-2
V: TRBV5-4
size: NA
CDR3: CASSLPRDTGELFF